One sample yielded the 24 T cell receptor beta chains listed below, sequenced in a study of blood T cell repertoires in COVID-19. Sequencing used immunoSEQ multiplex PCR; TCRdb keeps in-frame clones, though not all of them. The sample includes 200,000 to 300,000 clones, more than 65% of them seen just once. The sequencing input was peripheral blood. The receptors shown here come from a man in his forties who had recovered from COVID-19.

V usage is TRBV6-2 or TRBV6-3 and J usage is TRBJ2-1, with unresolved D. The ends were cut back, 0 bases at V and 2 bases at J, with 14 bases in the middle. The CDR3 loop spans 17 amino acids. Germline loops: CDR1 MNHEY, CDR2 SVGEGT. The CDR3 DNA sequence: TGTGCCAGCAGTTACTCGACTTTAATGGGTCCCTACAATGAGCAGTTCTTC. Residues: CASSYSTLMGPYNEQFF.

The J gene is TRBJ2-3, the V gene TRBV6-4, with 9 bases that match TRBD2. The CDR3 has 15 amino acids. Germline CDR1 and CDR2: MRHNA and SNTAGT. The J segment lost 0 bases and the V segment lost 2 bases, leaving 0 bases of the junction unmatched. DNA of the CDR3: TGTGCCAGCAGTGACGGGACTAGCAGCACAGATACGCAGTATTTT. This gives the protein CASSDGTSSTDTQYF.

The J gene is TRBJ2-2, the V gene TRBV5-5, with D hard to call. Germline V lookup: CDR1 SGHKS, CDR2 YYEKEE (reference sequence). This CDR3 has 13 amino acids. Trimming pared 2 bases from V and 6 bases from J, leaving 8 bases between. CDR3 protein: CASSLYFSGELFF. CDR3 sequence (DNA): TGTGCCAGCAGCTTATATTTCTCCGGGGAGCTGTTTTTT.

The CDR3 here is CASSPGTSGETQYF. The CDR3 DNA reads TGTGCCAGCAGCCCCGGGACTAGCGGAGAGACCCAGTACTTC. This chain connects TRBV7-8 to TRBJ2-5; 11 bases map to TRBD2. Germline trimming cut 5 bases from V and 4 bases from J; bases unmatched to any gene: 3. The CDR3 is made up of 14 amino acids. Germline loops: CDR1 SGHVS, CDR2 FQNEAQ.

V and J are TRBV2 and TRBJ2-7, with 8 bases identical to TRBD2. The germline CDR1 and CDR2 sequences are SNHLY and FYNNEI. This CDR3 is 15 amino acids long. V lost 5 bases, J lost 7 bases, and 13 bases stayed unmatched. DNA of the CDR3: TGTGCCAGCAGTTCGCAGGGGACCTCGGGGGGGGAGCAGTACTTC. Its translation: CASSSQGTSGGEQYF.

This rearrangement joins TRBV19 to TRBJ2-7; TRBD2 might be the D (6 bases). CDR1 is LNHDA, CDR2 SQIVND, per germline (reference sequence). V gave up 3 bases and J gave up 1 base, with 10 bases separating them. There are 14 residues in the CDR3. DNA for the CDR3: TGTGCCAGTAGTATCGGGACTGGGTCCTACGAGCAGTACTTC. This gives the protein CASSIGTGSYEQYF. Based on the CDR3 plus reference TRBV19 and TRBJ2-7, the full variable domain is DGGITQSPKYLFRKEGQNVTLSCEQNLNHDAMYWYRQDPGQGLRLIYYSQIVNDFQKGDIAEGYSVSREKKESFPLTVTSAQKNPTAFYLCASSIGTGSYEQYFGPGTRLTVT.

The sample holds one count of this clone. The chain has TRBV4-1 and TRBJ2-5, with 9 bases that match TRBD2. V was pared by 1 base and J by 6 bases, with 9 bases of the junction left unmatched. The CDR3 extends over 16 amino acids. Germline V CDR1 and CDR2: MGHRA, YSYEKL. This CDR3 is CASSQGGGLAPKTQYF. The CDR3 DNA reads TGCGCCAGCAGCCAAGGAGGGGGACTAGCTCCGAAGACCCAGTACTTC.

The CDR3 reads CASSRGLAGGPASTDTQYF. The CDR3 coding sequence is TGTGCCAGCAGCAGAGGACTAGCGGGGGGCCCCGCTAGCACAGATACGCAGTATTTT. V is TRBV11-2 and J is TRBJ2-3; 14 bases line up with TRBD2. The ends lost 5 bases at V and 0 bases at J; junction bases unmatched: 10. This CDR3 is built from 19 residues. Germline assignment: CDR1 SGHAT and CDR2 FQNNGV.

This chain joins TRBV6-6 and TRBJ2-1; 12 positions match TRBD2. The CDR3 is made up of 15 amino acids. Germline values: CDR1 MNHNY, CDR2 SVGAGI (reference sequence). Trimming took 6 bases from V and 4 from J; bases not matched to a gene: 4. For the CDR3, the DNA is TGTGCCAGCAGCCTACTAGCGGGGGGATACAATGAGCAGTTCTTC. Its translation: CASSLLAGGYNEQFF.

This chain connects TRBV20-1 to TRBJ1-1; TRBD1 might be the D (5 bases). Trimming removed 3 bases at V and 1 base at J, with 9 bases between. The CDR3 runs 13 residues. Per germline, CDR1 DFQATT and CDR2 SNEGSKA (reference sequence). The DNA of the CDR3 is TGCAGTGCTAGTGGGGCAGGGAACACTGAAGCTTTCTTT. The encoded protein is CSASGAGNTEAFF.

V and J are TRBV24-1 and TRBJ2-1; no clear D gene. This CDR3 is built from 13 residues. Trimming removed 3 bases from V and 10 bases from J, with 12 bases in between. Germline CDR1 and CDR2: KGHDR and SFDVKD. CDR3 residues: CATSDPSAAEQFF. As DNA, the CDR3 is TGTGCCACCAGTGATCCCAGCGCGGCCGAGCAGTTCTTC.

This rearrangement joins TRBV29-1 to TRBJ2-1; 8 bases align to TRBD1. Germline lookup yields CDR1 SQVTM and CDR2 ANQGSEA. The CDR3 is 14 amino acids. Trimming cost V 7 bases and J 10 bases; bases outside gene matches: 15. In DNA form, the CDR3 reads TGCAGCGCCGACGGGGGACAGGCGAATTGGGAGCAGTTCTTC. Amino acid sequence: CSADGGQANWEQFF.

The CDR3 is CASSRTSGRYGDEQFF. As DNA, the CDR3 is TGTGCCAGCAGCCGGACTAGCGGGAGGTATGGGGATGAGCAGTTCTTC. V gene TRBV7-9 combines with J gene TRBJ2-1; 14 positions agree with TRBD2. This CDR3 contains 16 residues. The germline CDR1 and CDR2 sequences are SEHNR and FQNEAQ (reference sequence). V trimming: 5 bases; J trimming: 8 bases; junction bases outside the gene matches: 8.

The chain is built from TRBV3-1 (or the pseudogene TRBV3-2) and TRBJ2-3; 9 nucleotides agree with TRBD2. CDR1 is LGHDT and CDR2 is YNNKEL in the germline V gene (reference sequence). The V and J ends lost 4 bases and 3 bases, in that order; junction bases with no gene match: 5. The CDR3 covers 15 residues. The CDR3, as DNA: TGTGCCAGCAGCCCGAGTACTAGCGGGACAGATACGCAGTATTTT. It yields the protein CASSPSTSGTDTQYF.

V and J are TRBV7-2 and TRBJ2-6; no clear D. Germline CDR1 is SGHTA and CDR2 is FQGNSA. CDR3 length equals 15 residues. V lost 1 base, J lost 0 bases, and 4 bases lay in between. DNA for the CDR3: TGTGCCAGCAGCTTAGACATCTCTGGGGCCAACGTCCTGACTTTC. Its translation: CASSLDISGANVLTF.

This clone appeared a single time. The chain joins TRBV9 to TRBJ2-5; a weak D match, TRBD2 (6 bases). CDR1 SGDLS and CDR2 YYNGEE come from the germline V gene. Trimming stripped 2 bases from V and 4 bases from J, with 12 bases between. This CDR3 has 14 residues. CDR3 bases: TGTGCCAGCAGCGTCTTCGGGACTGCAGAGACCCAGTACTTC. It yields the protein CASSVFGTAETQYF. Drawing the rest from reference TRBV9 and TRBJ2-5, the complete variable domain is DSGVTQTPKHLITATGQRVTLRCSPRSGDLSVYWYQQSLDQGLQFLIQYYNGEERAKGNILERFSAQQFPDLHSELNLSSLELGDSALYFCASSVFGTAETQYFGPGTRLLVL.

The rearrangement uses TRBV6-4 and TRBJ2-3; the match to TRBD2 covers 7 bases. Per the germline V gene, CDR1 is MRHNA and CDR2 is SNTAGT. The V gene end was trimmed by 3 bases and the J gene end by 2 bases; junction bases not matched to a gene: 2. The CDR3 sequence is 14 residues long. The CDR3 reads CASSEGGITDTQYF. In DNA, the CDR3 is TGTGCCAGCAGTGAGGGAGGGATCACAGATACGCAGTATTTT.

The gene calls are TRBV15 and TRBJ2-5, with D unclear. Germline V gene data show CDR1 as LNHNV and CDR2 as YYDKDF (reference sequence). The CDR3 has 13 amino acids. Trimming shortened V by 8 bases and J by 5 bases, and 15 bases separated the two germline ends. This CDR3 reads CATGWISEETQYF. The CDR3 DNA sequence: TGTGCCACCGGATGGATATCGGAGGAGACCCAGTACTTC.

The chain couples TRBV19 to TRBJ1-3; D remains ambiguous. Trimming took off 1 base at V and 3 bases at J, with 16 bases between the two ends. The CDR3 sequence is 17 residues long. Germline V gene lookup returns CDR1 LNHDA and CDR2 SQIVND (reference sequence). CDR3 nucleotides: TGTGCCAGTAGTATAGGGGGAGGAAGGTTGTATGGAAACACCATATATTTT. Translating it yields CASSIGGGRLYGNTIYF. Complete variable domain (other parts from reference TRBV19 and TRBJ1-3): DGGITQSPKYLFRKEGQNVTLSCEQNLNHDAMYWYRQDPGQGLRLIYYSQIVNDFQKGDIAEGYSVSREKKESFPLTVTSAQKNPTAFYLCASSIGGGRLYGNTIYFGEGSWLTVV.

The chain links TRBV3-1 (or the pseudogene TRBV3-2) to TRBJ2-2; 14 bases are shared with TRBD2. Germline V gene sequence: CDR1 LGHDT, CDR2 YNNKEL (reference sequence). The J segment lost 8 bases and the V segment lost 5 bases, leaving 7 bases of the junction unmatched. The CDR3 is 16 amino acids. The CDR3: CASSAGLAGGRGELFF. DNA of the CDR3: TGTGCCAGCAGCGCCGGACTAGCGGGAGGTCGGGGGGAGCTGTTTTTT.

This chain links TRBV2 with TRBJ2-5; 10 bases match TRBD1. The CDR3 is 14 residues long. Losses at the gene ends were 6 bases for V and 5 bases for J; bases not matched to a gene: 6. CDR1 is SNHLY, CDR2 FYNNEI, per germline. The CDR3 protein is CASRAGTGAETQYF. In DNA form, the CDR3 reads TGTGCCAGCAGAGCCGGGACAGGGGCCGAGACCCAGTACTTC.

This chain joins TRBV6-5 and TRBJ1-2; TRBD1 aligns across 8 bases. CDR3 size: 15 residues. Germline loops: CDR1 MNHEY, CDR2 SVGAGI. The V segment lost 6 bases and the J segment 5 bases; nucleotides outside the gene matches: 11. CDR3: CASRGQAVRGYGYTF. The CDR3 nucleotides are TGTGCCAGCAGGGGACAGGCGGTTCGGGGGTATGGCTACACCTTC.

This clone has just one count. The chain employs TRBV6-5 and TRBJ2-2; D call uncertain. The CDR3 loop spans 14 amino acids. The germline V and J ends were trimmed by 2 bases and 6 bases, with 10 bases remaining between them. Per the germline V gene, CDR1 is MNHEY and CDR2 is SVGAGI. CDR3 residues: CASSYRLEAGELFF. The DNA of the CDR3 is TGTGCCAGCAGTTACCGTCTAGAGGCCGGGGAGCTGTTTTTT.

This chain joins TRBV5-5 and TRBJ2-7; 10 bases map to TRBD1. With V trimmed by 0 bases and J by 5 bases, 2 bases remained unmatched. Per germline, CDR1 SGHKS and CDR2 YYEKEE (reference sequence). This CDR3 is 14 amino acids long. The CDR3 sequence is CASSLAGTGDEQYF. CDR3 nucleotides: TGTGCCAGCAGCTTGGCGGGGACAGGGGACGAGCAGTACTTC. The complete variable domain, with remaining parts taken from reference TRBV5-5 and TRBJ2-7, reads DAGVTQSPTHLIKTRGQQVTLRCSPISGHKSVSWYQQVLGQGPQFIFQYYEKEERGRGNFPDRFSARQFPNYSSELNVNALLLGDSALYLCASSLAGTGDEQYFGPGTRLTVT.